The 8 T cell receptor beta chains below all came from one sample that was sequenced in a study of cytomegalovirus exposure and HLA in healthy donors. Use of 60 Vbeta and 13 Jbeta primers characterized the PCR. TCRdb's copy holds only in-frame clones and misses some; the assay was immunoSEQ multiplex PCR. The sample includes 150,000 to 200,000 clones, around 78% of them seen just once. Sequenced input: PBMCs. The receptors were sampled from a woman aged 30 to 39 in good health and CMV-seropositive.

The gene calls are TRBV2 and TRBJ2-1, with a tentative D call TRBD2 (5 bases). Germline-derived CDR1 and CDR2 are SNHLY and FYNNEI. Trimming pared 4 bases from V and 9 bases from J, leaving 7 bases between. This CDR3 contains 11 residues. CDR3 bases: TGTGCCAGCAGTGTAGGAGGTGAGCAGTTCTTC. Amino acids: CASSVGGEQFF.

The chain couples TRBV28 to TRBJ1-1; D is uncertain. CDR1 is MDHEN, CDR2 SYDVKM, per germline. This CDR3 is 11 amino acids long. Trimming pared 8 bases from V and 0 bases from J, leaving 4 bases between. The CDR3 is CASEVNTEAFF. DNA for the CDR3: TGTGCCAGCGAGGTGAACACTGAAGCTTTCTTT.

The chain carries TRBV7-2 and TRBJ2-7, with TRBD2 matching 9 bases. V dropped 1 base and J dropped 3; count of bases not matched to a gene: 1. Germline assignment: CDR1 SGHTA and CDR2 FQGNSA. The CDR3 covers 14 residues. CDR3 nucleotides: TGTGCCAGCAGCTTAGAGACTAGCGGCTACGAGCAGTACTTC. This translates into CASSLETSGYEQYF.

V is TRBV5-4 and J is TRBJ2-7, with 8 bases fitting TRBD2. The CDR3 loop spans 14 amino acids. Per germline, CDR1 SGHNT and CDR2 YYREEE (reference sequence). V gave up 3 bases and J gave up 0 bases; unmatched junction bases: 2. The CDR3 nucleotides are TGTGCCAGCAGCTATAGCGGGGCCTCCTACGAGCAGTACTTC. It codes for CASSYSGASYEQYF.

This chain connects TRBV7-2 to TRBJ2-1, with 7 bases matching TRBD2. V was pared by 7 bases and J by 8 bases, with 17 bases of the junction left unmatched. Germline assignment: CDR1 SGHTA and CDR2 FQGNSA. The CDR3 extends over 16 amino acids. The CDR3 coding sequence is TGTGCCAGCACTGAATCGAGGGGACTACCCGGCGATGAGCAGTTCTTC. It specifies CASTESRGLPGDEQFF.

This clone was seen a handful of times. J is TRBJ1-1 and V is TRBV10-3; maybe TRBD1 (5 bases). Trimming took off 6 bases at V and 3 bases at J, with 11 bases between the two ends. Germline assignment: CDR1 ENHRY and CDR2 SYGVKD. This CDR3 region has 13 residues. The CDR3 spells CAIRVDRDTEAFF. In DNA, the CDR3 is TGTGCCATCAGGGTAGACAGAGACACTGAAGCTTTCTTT.

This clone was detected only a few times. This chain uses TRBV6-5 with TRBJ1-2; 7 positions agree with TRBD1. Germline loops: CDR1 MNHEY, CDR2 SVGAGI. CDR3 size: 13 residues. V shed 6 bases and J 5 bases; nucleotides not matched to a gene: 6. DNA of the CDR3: TGTGCCAGCAGGTCCGGGACAGATTATGGCTACACCTTC. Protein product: CASRSGTDYGYTF.

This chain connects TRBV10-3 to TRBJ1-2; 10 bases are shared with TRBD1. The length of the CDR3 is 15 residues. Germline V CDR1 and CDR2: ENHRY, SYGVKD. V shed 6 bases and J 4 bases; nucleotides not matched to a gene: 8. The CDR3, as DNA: TGTGCCATCAGGGGGACAGGGGTGAGAGGCTATGGCTACACCTTC. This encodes CAIRGTGVRGYGYTF.